Listed here are 2 T cell receptor beta chains from one sample, sequenced in a study of cytotoxic CD8 clonotypes in ibrutinib-treated CLL. The protocol was immunoSEQ multiplex PCR, while the TCRdb copy is restricted to in-frame clones and leaves out a portion. The sample shows around 150,000 clones, about 88% of them seen only once. Sample: PBMCs, taken at disease progression, from a patient treated with ibrutinib. These receptors all stem from a human donor with chronic lymphocytic leukemia.

The rearrangement links TRBV6-6 to TRBJ1-2; no reliable D call. The CDR3 loop spans 12 amino acids. Deletions cut 0 bases from V and 6 bases from J, with 5 bases between. CDR1 is MNHNY, CDR2 SVGAGI, per germline (reference sequence). CDR3 sequence reads: CASSYSGNGYTF. CDR3 nucleotide sequence: TGTGCCAGCAGTTACTCCGGAAATGGCTACACCTTC.

The chain links TRBV19 to TRBJ1-4; possible D gene TRBD1, 5 bases. CDR1 and CDR2 from the germline V gene are LNHDA and SQIVND (reference sequence). This CDR3 has 17 amino acids. Trimming cost V 4 bases and J 0 bases, with 15 bases left between them. The CDR3 region is CASSKAGTGATNEKLFF. The CDR3 DNA is TGTGCCAGTAGTAAGGCCGGGACGGGGGCAACTAATGAAAAACTGTTTTTT.